One T cell receptor (beta chain) is described in this entry. The target antigen is unknown. The sample belongs to a study of monozygotic twins with inflammatory bowel disease. UMIs were attached via template switching, each with a 6-nucleotide sample barcode. From its re-call of the 5' RACE reads, TCRdb lists each CDR3 protein once, without DNA. Its clone listing holds about 160,000 distinct CDR3 sequences. Whole-study results and caveats: Healthy co-twins exceeded IBD patients in TCRbeta diversity as measured by inverse Simpson.

The draw for each donor consisted of a single 2.5 ml blood sample. Whole-blood total RNA was extracted without T cell sorting. Sequenced material: blood. This receptor was taken from a human donor with ulcerative colitis or Crohn's disease, or a healthy co-twin of an affected twin (not recorded which).

The CDR3 protein is CASSLVAGTDEKLFF. The V and J genes are TRBV5-1 and TRBJ1-4; no DNA is available, so the TRBD1 call from TCRdb remains unchecked. CDR3 length: 15 amino acids. The germline gives CDR1 SGHRS, CDR2 YFSETQ.